This T cell receptor beta chain came from a study of molecular identifiers for immune sequencing clone quantification. Findings and limits, study-wide: Clones carrying above 20 RNA copies accounted for over 98% of effector molecules, under 1% in naive cells.

This clonotype was found a few times. The antigen is not known. Library preparation followed earlier protocols using designated TCR primers. TCRdb re-called the PCR reads with MiXCR, one entry per CDR3 protein. The sample lists around 54,000 distinct CDR3 sequences, around 25% occurring once. Germline CDR1 and CDR2: LGHNA and YSLEER. The CDR3 spans 16 residues. V shed 0 bases and J 3 bases; nucleotides not matched to a gene: 7. The chain combines TRBV4-3 with TRBJ1-2, with 7 positions matching TRBD1. This clonotype was sampled from a human donor in good health. Some libraries in this study had Jurkat cell RNA spiked in. The specimen sequenced was naive CD8+ T cells from blood, with Jurkat cell RNA spiked in. As for subset: FACS-sorted CD8+CD4-CCR7+CD45RA+ naive T cells. DNA of the CDR3: TGCGCCAGCAGCCAAGAGAGGGGGACAGTTCACTATGGCTACACCTTC. Protein product: CASSQERGTVHYGYTF.